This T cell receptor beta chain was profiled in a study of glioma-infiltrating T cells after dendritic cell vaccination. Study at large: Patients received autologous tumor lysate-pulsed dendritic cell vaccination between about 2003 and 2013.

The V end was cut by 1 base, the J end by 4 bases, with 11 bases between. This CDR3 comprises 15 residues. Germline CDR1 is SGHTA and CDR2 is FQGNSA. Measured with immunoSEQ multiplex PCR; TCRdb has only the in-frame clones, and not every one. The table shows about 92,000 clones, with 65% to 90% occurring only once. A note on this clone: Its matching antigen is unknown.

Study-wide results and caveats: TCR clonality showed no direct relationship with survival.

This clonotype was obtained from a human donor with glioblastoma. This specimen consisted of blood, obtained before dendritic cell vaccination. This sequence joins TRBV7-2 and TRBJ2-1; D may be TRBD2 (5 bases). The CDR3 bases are TGTGCCAGCAGCTTAGTGTACGGACTGTACAATGAGCAGTTCTTC. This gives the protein CASSLVYGLYNEQFF.